This T cell receptor beta chain was documented in a study of beta chain features in type 1 diabetes. On the study more broadly: When patients were set against healthy donors, age, gender and cell yields were similar. All samples combined gave about 100 million sorted cells for examination. Broader study findings: All four CD4+ subsets of Type 1 diabetes patients contained TCRB CDR3s that were moderately but significantly shorter.

This clone was seen only a few times. What it binds is not known. Germline CDR1 reads MGHRA; CDR2 reads YSYEKL. This CDR3 region has 16 residues. The V gene lost 4 bases and the J gene lost 3 bases, with 16 bases spanning the gap. Purity of each sorted population was above 95%. cDNA synthesis used the whole RNA isolate, giving expressed TCRB sequences. The table came from immunoSEQ multiplex PCR; TCRdb's copy has only in-frame clones and leaves some out. In the table there are a few hundred thousand clones, about 13% of which are singletons. The rearrangement uses TRBV4-1 and TRBJ2-4, with TRBD2 as a possible D gene (5 bases). Input material: naive CD4+ T cells from blood. The clonotype comes from a woman aged 18-35 years with type 1 diabetes. The CDR3 nucleotides are TGCGCCAGCAGCCCCGGGGTAGCACGGGGCAAAAACATTCAGTACTTC. As protein: CASSPGVARGKNIQYF.